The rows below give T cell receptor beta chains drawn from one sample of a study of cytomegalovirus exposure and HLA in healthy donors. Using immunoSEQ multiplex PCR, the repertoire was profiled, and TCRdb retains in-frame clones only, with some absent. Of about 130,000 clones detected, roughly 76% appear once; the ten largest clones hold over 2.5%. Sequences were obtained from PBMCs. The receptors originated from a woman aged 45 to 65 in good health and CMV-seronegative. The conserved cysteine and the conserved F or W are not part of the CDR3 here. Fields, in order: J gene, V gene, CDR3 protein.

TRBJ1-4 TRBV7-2 ASSLSRGNNEKLF
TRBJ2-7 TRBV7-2 ASSPGRDRGYEQY
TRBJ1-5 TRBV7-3 ASSPRDYGTGTFINQPQH
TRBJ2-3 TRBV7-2 ASSYRDIITDTQY
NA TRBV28 ASKPGGVYEQY
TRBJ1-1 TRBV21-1 ASSTGEAF
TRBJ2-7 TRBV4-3 ASSQDKGTPSYEQY
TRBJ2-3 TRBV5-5 ASSPGTSGVADTQY
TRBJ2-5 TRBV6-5 ASRRDSSVGTQY
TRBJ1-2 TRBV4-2 ASSQDQGNYGYT
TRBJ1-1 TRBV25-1 ASSDTGLREAF
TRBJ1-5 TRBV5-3 ARSPTPGQGYYSNQPQH
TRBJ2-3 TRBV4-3 ASSQEAGGRTDTQY
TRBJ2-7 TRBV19 ASSIDIGQVPYEQY
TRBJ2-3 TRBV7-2 ASSLQLVYYTDTQY
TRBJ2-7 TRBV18 ASSPQGTYEQY
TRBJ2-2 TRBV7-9 ASSLTGAGFGELF
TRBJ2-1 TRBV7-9 ASSLARVLRRESSDEQF
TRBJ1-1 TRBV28 ASSKDRGMAF
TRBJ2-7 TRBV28 ASGIQADEQY
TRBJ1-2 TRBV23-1 ARDRPTSYT
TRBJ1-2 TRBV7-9 ASSLVQIHYGYT
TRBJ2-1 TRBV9 ASSVVVAGYNEQF
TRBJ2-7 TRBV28 ASSSRTGTVGLQY
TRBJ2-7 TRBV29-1 SVGGAGSSYEQY
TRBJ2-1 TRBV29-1 SVGGKGSGAHNEQF